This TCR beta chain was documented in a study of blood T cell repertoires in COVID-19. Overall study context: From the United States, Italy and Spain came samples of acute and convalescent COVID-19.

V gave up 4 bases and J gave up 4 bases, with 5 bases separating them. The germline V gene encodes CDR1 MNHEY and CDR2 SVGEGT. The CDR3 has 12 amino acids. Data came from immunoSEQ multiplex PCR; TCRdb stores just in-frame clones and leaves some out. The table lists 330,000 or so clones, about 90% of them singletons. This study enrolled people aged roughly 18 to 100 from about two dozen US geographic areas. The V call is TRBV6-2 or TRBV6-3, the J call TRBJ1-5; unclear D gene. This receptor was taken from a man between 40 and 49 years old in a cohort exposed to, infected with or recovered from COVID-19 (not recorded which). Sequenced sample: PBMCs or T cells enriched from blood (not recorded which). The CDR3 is CASSSTNQPQHF. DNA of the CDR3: TGTGCCAGCAGTTCAACAAATCAGCCCCAGCATTTT.